These 11 T cell receptor beta chains were all obtained from the same sample, sequenced in a study of cytomegalovirus exposure and HLA in healthy donors. The data were produced by immunoSEQ multiplex PCR, yet TCRdb's version contains in-frame clones alone and is incomplete. The sample shows roughly 60,000 clones, 90% to 97% of them seen only once. Sequencing used PBMCs. Receptors were obtained from a man between 18 and 29 years old in good health and CMV-seronegative.

This chain uses TRBV10-3 with TRBJ2-3; 9 bases map to TRBD2. Germline V CDR1 and CDR2: ENHRY, SYGVKD. CDR3 length: 15 residues. The J segment lost 4 bases and the V segment lost 4 bases, leaving 6 bases of the junction unmatched. CDR3 DNA sequence: TGTGCCATCAGTGGAGGACTAGCGAACCCAGATACGCAGTATTTT. Translation gives CAISGGLANPDTQYF.

The rearrangement uses TRBV7-8 and TRBJ2-3; the D gene is possibly TRBD1 (5 bases). The CDR3 loop spans 14 amino acids. CDR1 SGHVS and CDR2 FQNEAQ come from the germline V gene. V lost 5 bases, J lost 0 bases, and 9 bases lay in between. CDR3 in amino acids: CASSQGASTDTQYF. In nucleotides, the CDR3 is TGTGCCAGCAGCCAAGGGGCCAGCACAGATACGCAGTATTTT.

The rearrangement links TRBV15 to TRBJ1-5; 9 nucleotides agree with TRBD1. The trim removed 5 bases at V and 4 bases at J, leaving 9 bases unmatched. The CDR3 runs 16 residues. Germline V gives CDR1 LNHNV, CDR2 YYDKDF (reference sequence). The CDR3 DNA is TGTGCCACCAGCGGAATCGGGACAGGGCATAATCAGCCCCAGCATTTT. Protein sequence: CATSGIGTGHNQPQHF.

The rearrangement joins TRBV18 to TRBJ2-1; 12 positions agree with TRBD2. V was pared by 4 bases and J by 0 bases, with 7 bases of the junction left unmatched. This CDR3 has 18 amino acids. Per the germline V gene, CDR1 is KGHSH and CDR2 is LQKENI. The CDR3 DNA follows: TGTGCCAGCTCACTTATCCGACTAGCGGGAGCCTCCTACAATGAGCAGTTCTTC. Protein product: CASSLIRLAGASYNEQFF.

This rearrangement joins TRBV5-1 to TRBJ2-1, with 12 bases matching TRBD2. The CDR3 length is 16 residues. V lost 4 bases, J lost 4 bases, and 6 bases stayed unmatched. Germline V gene lookup returns CDR1 SGHRS and CDR2 YFSETQ. CDR3 sequence: CASSPLAGGSYNEQFF. The CDR3 DNA reads as TGCGCCAGCAGCCCCCTAGCGGGAGGGTCGTACAATGAGCAGTTCTTC.

The V call is TRBV5-5, the J call TRBJ2-3; D gene uncertain. The V and J ends lost 1 base and 4 bases respectively, with 16 bases between them. Germline-derived CDR1 and CDR2 are SGHKS and YYEKEE (reference sequence). The CDR3 loop spans 16 amino acids. The CDR3 spells CASSLTAGRISDTQYF. The CDR3 DNA is TGTGCCAGCAGCTTGACGGCAGGCAGGATTTCAGATACGCAGTATTTT.

The chain combines TRBV28 with TRBJ1-3; 7 bases are a match to TRBD1. Germline V gene lookup returns CDR1 MDHEN and CDR2 SYDVKM. The V gene end was trimmed by 5 bases and the J gene end by 2 bases; junction bases not matched to a gene: 3. The CDR3 extends over 14 amino acids. CDR3: CASSDRVTGNTIYF. CDR3 nucleotides: TGTGCCAGCAGTGACAGGGTCACTGGAAACACCATATATTTT.

The V gene is TRBV5-5, the J gene TRBJ2-6; the match to TRBD1 covers 8 bases. Looked up from germline, CDR1 is SGHKS and CDR2 is YYEKEE (reference sequence). This CDR3 contains 18 residues. V trimming: 1 base; J trimming: 3 bases; junction bases outside the gene matches: 9. CDR3 in DNA: TGTGCCAGCAGCTTGTTTGGCCAGGGGGCTAGTGGGGCCAACGTCCTGACTTTC. Translated, it gives CASSLFGQGASGANVLTF.

The chain's CDR3 is CATSLRGQGMVAGYTF. The CDR3 DNA is TGTGCCACCTCCCTCCGGGGACAGGGGATGGTGGCCGGCTACACCTTC. The chain combines TRBV28 with TRBJ1-2, with 10 positions matching TRBD1. Germline V CDR1 and CDR2: MDHEN, SYDVKM. The CDR3 sequence is 16 residues long. V gave up 10 bases and J gave up 8 bases; unmatched junction bases: 19.

The gene calls are TRBV7-9 and TRBJ2-6; TRBD1 might be the D (5 bases). The germline V gene encodes CDR1 SEHNR and CDR2 FQNEAQ (reference sequence). V was cut by 7 bases and J by 1 base, with 17 bases left in between. The CDR3 is 17 residues long. The CDR3 nucleotides read TGTGCCAGCAAGCCAATACAGGAGCCTTCTGGGGCCAACGTCCTGACTTTC. Its protein is CASKPIQEPSGANVLTF.

The chain combines TRBV5-5 with TRBJ2-6; TRBD1 agrees at 8 bases. V was clipped by 4 bases and J by 2 bases; unmatched bases: 5. The CDR3 extends over 16 amino acids. Per germline, CDR1 SGHKS and CDR2 YYEKEE (reference sequence). The DNA for the CDR3 is TGTGCCAGCAGCAACGGGACAGGAACTGGGGCCAACGTCCTGACTTTC. Translated: CASSNGTGTGANVLTF.